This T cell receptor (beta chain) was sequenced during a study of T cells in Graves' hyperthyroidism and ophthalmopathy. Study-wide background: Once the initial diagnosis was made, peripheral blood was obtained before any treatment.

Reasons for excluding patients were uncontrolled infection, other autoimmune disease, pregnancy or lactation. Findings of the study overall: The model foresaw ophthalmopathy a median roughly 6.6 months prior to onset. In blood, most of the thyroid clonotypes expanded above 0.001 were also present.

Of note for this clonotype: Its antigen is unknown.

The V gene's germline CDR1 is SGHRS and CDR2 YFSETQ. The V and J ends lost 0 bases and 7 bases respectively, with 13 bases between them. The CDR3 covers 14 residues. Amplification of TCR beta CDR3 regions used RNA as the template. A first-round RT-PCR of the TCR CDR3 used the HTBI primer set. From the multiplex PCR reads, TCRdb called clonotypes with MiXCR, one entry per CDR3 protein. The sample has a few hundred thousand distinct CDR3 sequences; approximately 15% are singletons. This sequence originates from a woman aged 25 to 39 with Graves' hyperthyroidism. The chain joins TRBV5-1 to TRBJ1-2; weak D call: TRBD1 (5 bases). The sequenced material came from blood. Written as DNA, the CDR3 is TGCGCCAGCAGCTTGGATGCAGGGTCGGGTGGCTACACCTTC. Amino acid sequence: CASSLDAGSGGYTF.